Presented here are 12 T cell receptor beta chains from one specimen sequenced in a study of T-cell memory formation after mild COVID-19 (dated by TCRdb to about 2021). Receptors were amplified or captured by 5' RACE. Instrument on record: Illumina NovaSeq 6000. TCRdb passed the public sequencing reads through fastp at Q25 and MiXCR, retaining productive beta sequences. Each entry is one CDR3 protein sequence, shown with its most common DNA and genes. Present in this sample are fewer than 250,000 distinct CDR3 sequences, about 10% of which were seen just once. The top ten clones comprise 3% to 3.5% of the sample. The source material was PBMCs or a T cell subset sorted from them (not recorded which). The receptors originated from a man between 18 and 35 years old who had mild COVID-19 (a few samples of this study predate the infection). The sample titles of this study are shuffled in the database, so cell type and time point are left out; the donor was told from shared clones.

This rearrangement joins TRBV7-9 to TRBJ1-2; a weak D match, TRBD1 (6 bases). The V and J ends lost 5 bases and 6 bases respectively, with 16 bases between them. Germline assignment: CDR1 SEHNR and CDR2 FQNEAQ (reference sequence). This CDR3 is 14 amino acids long. CDR3 nucleotide sequence: TGTGCCAGCAGCAGAATACAGGGTGGCGATGGCTACACCTTC. Translating it yields CASSRIQGGDGYTF.

The chain has TRBV20-1 and TRBJ1-1, with D maybe TRBD1 (5 bases). Deletions cut 0 bases from V and 8 bases from J, with 16 bases between. Germline lookup yields CDR1 DFQATT and CDR2 SNEGSKA (reference sequence). The CDR3 has 14 residues. DNA of the CDR3: TGCAGTGCTAGAGATACAGGCCTGGGGGGGGAAGCTTTCTTT. Translating gives CSARDTGLGGEAFF.

This clonotype came up a few times. The V call is TRBV6-2 or TRBV6-3, the J call TRBJ2-7, with D possibly TRBD1 on 7 matching bases. The CDR3 length is 13 residues. V was shortened by 6 bases and J by 6 bases, with 15 bases between the two germline ends. CDR1 is MNHEY, CDR2 SVGEGT, per germline. As DNA, the CDR3 is TGTGCCAGCAGAGACAGGGCGGAGGGCGAGCAGTACGTC. Protein product: CASRDRAEGEQYV.

This clonotype was counted a few times. This sequence joins TRBV6-1 and TRBJ2-2, with D possibly TRBD2 on 6 matching bases. This CDR3 is 14 amino acids long. V gave up 4 bases and J gave up 6 bases, with 12 bases separating them. Germline loops: CDR1 MNHNS, CDR2 SASEGT. The CDR3 region is CASSAGTASGELFF. CDR3 nucleotides: TGTGCCAGCAGTGCCGGGACTGCCTCCGGGGAGCTGTTTTTT.

This clonotype showed up just a few times. The genes are TRBV20-1 and TRBJ2-3; 9 bases agree with TRBD2. V dropped 6 bases and J dropped 7; count of bases not matched to a gene: 11. The CDR3 has 14 amino acids. The germline V gene has CDR1 DFQATT and CDR2 SNEGSKA (reference sequence). For the CDR3, the DNA is TGCAGTGCCCAGTGGGGCGGGGGGGGCAATACGCAGTATTTT. Translated: CSAQWGGGGNTQYF.

The rearrangement uses TRBV7-8 and TRBJ2-1; 7 nucleotides line up with TRBD1. The CDR3 has 17 residues. V shed 1 base and J 7 bases; nucleotides not matched to a gene: 13. Germline CDR1 is SGHVS and CDR2 is FQNEAQ. The CDR3 sequence: CASSLVFGDSAGNEQFF. The CDR3 nucleotides are TGTGCCAGCAGCTTAGTATTTGGGGACAGCGCCGGGAATGAGCAGTTCTTC.

This clonotype has more than one count but fewer than ten. The rearrangement links TRBV5-1 to TRBJ2-5; 10 bases are shared with TRBD1. There are 15 residues in the CDR3. Germline CDR1 is SGHRS and CDR2 is YFSETQ. The V and J ends lost 0 bases and 4 bases, in that order; junction bases with no gene match: 3. CDR3 nucleotides: TGCGCCAGCAGCTTGGGGGACAGGGGAGGAGAGACCCAGTACTTC. As protein: CASSLGDRGGETQYF. Combining the CDR3 with reference TRBV5-1 and TRBJ2-5 gives the whole variable domain KAGVTQTPRYLIKTRGQQVTLSCSPISGHRSVSWYQQTPGQGLQFLFEYFSETQRNKGNFPGRFSGRQFSNSRSEMNVSTLELGDSALYLCASSLGDRGGETQYFGPGTRLLVL.

This clonotype was counted between two and nine times. The DNA of the CDR3 is TGTGCCAGCAGCCCCTTGGACAGGGAAGTGACTGAAGCTTTCTTT. The encoded protein is CASSPLDREVTEAFF. The chain recombines TRBV14 with TRBJ1-1, with 8 bases lining up with TRBD1. After removal of 4 bases from V and 5 bases from J, the junction contained 9 bases not matched to a gene. Germline V gene sequence: CDR1 SGHDN, CDR2 FVKESK. This CDR3 comprises 15 residues.

The V and J genes are TRBV2 and TRBJ1-2, with a possible D match to TRBD1 (6 bases). V was pared by 7 bases and J by 6 bases, with 18 bases between. CDR1 and CDR2 (germline): SNHLY, FYNNEI. The length of the CDR3 is 14 residues. The CDR3 coding sequence is TGTGCCAGCACCCGCCCGGGGGCAGGGAATGGCTACACCTTC. This encodes CASTRPGAGNGYTF.

This clonotype has only a few counts. This sequence joins TRBV20-1 and TRBJ1-4; 9 bases line up with TRBD1. The CDR3 is made up of 14 amino acids. After removal of 7 bases from V and 5 bases from J, the junction contained 8 bases not matched to a gene. Germline lookup yields CDR1 DFQATT and CDR2 SNEGSKA (reference sequence). CDR3 sequence: CSVPRGQGNEKLFF. CDR3 coding DNA: TGCAGTGTTCCGAGGGGACAGGGAAATGAAAAACTGTTTTTT.

This clonotype showed up many times. V is TRBV12-3 or TRBV12-4 and J is TRBJ1-3, with D possibly TRBD1 on 5 matching bases. V gave up 8 bases and J gave up 5 bases, with 16 bases separating them. There are 14 residues in the CDR3. CDR3 in amino acids: CASGTPGSRNTIYF. The CDR3 coding sequence is TGTGCCAGCGGTACTCCAGGGTCCCGAAACACCATATATTTT.

The table lists this clonotype with a few counts. The chain carries TRBV2 and TRBJ1-6; TRBD1 might be the D (6 bases). CDR1 SNHLY and CDR2 FYNNEI come from the germline V gene. The V end lost 7 bases, the J end lost 0 bases, and 19 bases lay between the germline ends. There are 18 residues in the CDR3. The CDR3 sequence is CASTIGQPFSSYNSPLHF. The DNA of the CDR3 is TGTGCCAGCACCATTGGACAGCCTTTTAGCTCCTATAATTCACCCCTCCACTTT.